Listed below are T cell receptor beta chains from one sample, sequenced in a study of cytomegalovirus exposure and HLA in healthy donors. Only in-frame clones appear in the TCRdb table, and some are missing; sequencing was by immunoSEQ multiplex PCR. The sample yields fewer than 65,000 clones, about 80% seen once. Material for sequencing was PBMCs. The receptors stem from a woman between 40 and 50 years old in good health and CMV-seropositive. The CDR3 runs from the conserved cysteine through the conserved F or W. D genes are given only for firm matches. Some rows have no size entry. The others give once, few or many, or a class for an expanded clone.

clone_size | j_call | d_call | v_call | cdr3_aa | cdr3_nt
- | TRBJ2-1 | TRBD2 | TRBV5-4 | CASSPGRADEQFF | TGTGCCAGCAGCCCAGGGAGGGCGGATGAGCAGTTCTTC
- | TRBJ1-1 | - | TRBV19 | CASSWGGRNTEAFF | TGTGCCAGTAGCTGGGGCGGCCGGAACACTGAAGCTTTCTTT
- | TRBJ1-1 | TRBD1 | TRBV19 | CASSYRGSNTEAFF | TGTGCCAGTAGTTACAGGGGCTCTAACACTGAAGCTTTCTTT
once | TRBJ2-7 | - | TRBV4-1 | CASSQVRSGLSYEQYF | TGCGCCAGCAGCCAAGTACGGAGCGGTCTCTCCTACGAGCAGTACTTC
- | TRBJ2-7 | TRBD2 | TRBV6-1 | CASDPGTSGDYEQYF | TGTGCCAGCGATCCCGGGACTAGCGGCGACTACGAGCAGTACTTC
- | TRBJ2-7 | - | TRBV7-2 | CASSLRPTSYEQYF | TGTGCCAGCAGCCTACGGCCGACTTCCTACGAGCAGTACTTC
- | TRBJ1-2 | - | TRBV4-1 | CATGGGGRGYTF | TGCGCCACGGGGGGAGGGGGTAGGGGCTACACCTTC
- | TRBJ1-5 | TRBD1 | TRBV2 | CASTGQGFDQPQHF | TGTGCCAGCACGGGACAGGGGTTCGATCAGCCCCAGCATTTT
- | TRBJ1-1 | TRBD1 | TRBV5-1 | CASTRGDLEGAFF | TGCGCCAGCACCAGGGGGGATCTCGAGGGAGCTTTCTTT
- | TRBJ2-7 | TRBD1 | TRBV5-1 | CASSLEQGTYEQYF | TGCGCCAGCAGCTTGGAACAGGGGACCTACGAGCAGTACTTC
once | TRBJ2-7 | - | TRBV21-1 | CASTSTGHFYEQYF | TGTGCCAGCACCTCGACGGGACACTTCTACGAGCAGTACTTC
- | TRBJ1-2 | - | TRBV4-2 | CASSQLQGNYGYTF | TGTGCCAGCAGCCAATTACAGGGAAACTATGGCTACACCTTC
- | TRBJ1-2 | - | TRBV5-1 | CASSFVLGASNLPNYGYTF | TGCGCCAGCAGCTTCGTACTGGGGGCCAGCAACCTCCCTAACTATGGCTACACCTTC
- | TRBJ1-6 | - | TRBV25-1 | CASSETPSWSHNSPLHF | TGTGCCAGCAGTGAAACCCCCTCTTGGAGCCATAATTCACCCCTCCACTTT
- | TRBJ1-4 | - | TRBV6-1 | CASRLTDTEKLFF | TGTGCCAGCAGACTGACAGATACCGAAAAACTGTTTTTT
- | TRBJ1-2 | TRBD1 | TRBV27 | CASSPHSTGGSYTF | TGTGCCAGCAGTCCACACTCCACAGGGGGGAGCTACACCTTC
- | TRBJ1-3 | TRBD1 | TRBV6-1 | CATGQGRNTIYF | TGTGCCACTGGACAGGGGAGAAACACCATATATTTT
few | TRBJ1-2 | - | TRBV7-2 | CASSLGVAGGGYTF | TGTGCCAGCAGCTTAGGGGTCGCGGGGGGAGGCTACACCTTC
- | TRBJ2-1 | - | TRBV7-6 | CASSVITGPSYNEQFF | TGTGCCAGCAGCGTCATAACAGGGCCCTCCTACAATGAGCAGTTCTTC
- | TRBJ2-3 | TRBD2 | TRBV12-5 | CASGLVGSTSGTDTQYF | TGTGCTAGTGGTTTGGTAGGTTCGACTAGCGGAACAGATACGCAGTATTTT
- | TRBJ2-7 | TRBD2 | TRBV6-5 | CASSYTSGNEQYF | TGTGCCAGCAGTTATACTAGCGGGAACGAGCAGTACTTC
- | TRBJ2-3 | - | TRBV11-2 | CASSPTGNTQYF | TGTGCCAGCAGCCCCACCGGTAATACGCAGTATTTT
- | TRBJ2-5 | - | TRBV11-1 | CASSLGRGGETQYF | TGTGCCAGCAGCTTAGGGAGGGGCGGTGAGACCCAGTACTTC
- | TRBJ2-7 | TRBD1 | TRBV27 | CASSNRDRGYEQYF | TGTGCCAGCAGTAACCGGGACAGGGGCTACGAGCAGTACTTC
- | TRBJ1-3 | TRBD1 | TRBV5-1 | CASSLAGQGGSGNTIYF | TGCGCCAGCAGCTTGGCCGGACAGGGAGGGTCTGGAAACACCATATATTTT
few | TRBJ2-2 | - | TRBV6-4 | CASSDGSTGELFF | TGTGCCAGCAGTGACGGTAGCACCGGGGAGCTGTTTTTT
- | TRBJ2-7 | TRBD1 | TRBV2 | CAKGQGYEQYF | TGTGCCAAAGGACAGGGCTACGAGCAGTACTTC
- | TRBJ1-2 | - | TRBV7-8 | CASSLTPRGVKQYGYTF | TGTGCCAGCAGCTTGACCCCCCGGGGGGTCAAACAATATGGCTACACCTTC
- | TRBJ2-3 | TRBD2 | TRBV7-8 | CASSSPPLAGYTDTQYF | TGTGCCAGCAGCTCACCCCCGCTAGCGGGATACACAGATACGCAGTATTTT
- | TRBJ2-7 | - | TRBV7-2 | CASSPSSRRAHEQYF | TGTGCCAGCAGCCCCTCGTCGCGCAGGGCCCACGAGCAGTACTTC
once | TRBJ2-3 | TRBD1 | TRBV7-2 | CASSSPGQLNPTQYF | TGTGCCAGCAGCTCCCCGGGACAGCTGAACCCTACGCAGTATTTT
- | TRBJ2-3 | TRBD2 | TRBV5-4 | CASSPMTSGGNTQYF | TGTGCCAGCAGCCCAATGACTAGCGGGGGAAATACGCAGTATTTT
- | TRBJ2-5 | - | TRBV6-6 | CASSYGETQYF | TGTGCCAGCAGTTACGGCGAGACCCAGTACTTC
- | TRBJ2-7 | TRBD2 | TRBV5-8 | CASSYQPGTTNEQYF | TGTGCCAGCAGCTACCAGCCCGGGACTACCAACGAGCAGTACTTC
- | TRBJ1-3 | - | TRBV2 | CASSPERDLNTIYF | TGTGCCAGCAGCCCCGAGAGGGACTTAAACACCATATATTTT
- | TRBJ1-1 | - | TRBV7-9 | CASSVKGDTEAFF | TGTGCCAGCAGCGTAAAGGGGGACACTGAAGCTTTCTTT
- | TRBJ2-5 | TRBD2 | TRBV27 | CASSPPGGRVTQYF | TGTGCCAGCAGTCCTCCGGGAGGGCGGGTGACCCAGTACTTC
- | TRBJ1-2 | - | TRBV9 | CASSVVGTSGGYTF | TGTGCCAGCAGCGTAGTTGGTACAAGCGGAGGCTACACCTTC
- | TRBJ1-3 | - | TRBV5-1 | CASSLHSPDSFSGNTIYF | TGCGCCAGCAGCTTGCATTCTCCCGACAGCTTCTCTGGAAACACCATATATTTT
- | TRBJ1-3 | - | TRBV5-1 | CASSLLGTDAAGNTIYF | TGCGCCAGCAGCCTCCTCGGTACGGATGCGGCTGGAAACACCATATATTTT
- | TRBJ1-2 | TRBD1 | TRBV6-1 | CASRQGTDYGYTF | TGTGCCAGCAGACAAGGGACAGACTATGGCTACACCTTC
- | TRBJ2-5 | - | TRBV6-6 | CASRRGGGPQETQYF | TGTGCCAGTCGACGAGGGGGGGGCCCACAAGAGACCCAGTACTTC
- | TRBJ2-5 | - | TRBV4-1 | CASSLRGAGETQYF | TGCGCCAGCAGCCTACGGGGGGCCGGTGAGACCCAGTACTTC
- | TRBJ2-1 | - | TRBV27 | CASSPLSSYNEQFF | TGTGCCAGCAGTCCCCTGAGCTCCTACAATGAGCAGTTCTTC
- | TRBJ2-1 | TRBD2 | TRBV5-1 | CASSIQRDSYNEQFF | TGCGCCAGCAGCATCCAGCGGGATTCCTACAATGAGCAGTTCTTC
few | TRBJ1-1 | - | TRBV2 | CASRRVNTEAFF | TGTGCCAGCAGGCGGGTGAACACTGAAGCTTTCTTT
- | TRBJ1-1 | TRBD1 | TRBV18 | CASSPSSQGEAFF | TGTGCCAGCTCACCCTCTTCACAGGGGGAAGCTTTCTTT
- | TRBJ2-4 | TRBD2 | TRBV19 | CASSTRLAPNKNIQYF | TGTGCCAGTAGTACCCGACTAGCGCCTAACAAAAACATTCAGTACTTC
- | TRBJ1-6 | - | TRBV4-1 | CASSQDTEGSSYNSPLHF | TGCGCCAGCAGCCAAGATACTGAGGGTAGCTCCTATAATTCACCCCTCCACTTT
- | TRBJ2-3 | TRBD2 | TRBV2 | CASWGKTSRITDTQYF | TGTGCCAGCTGGGGGAAGACTAGCAGAATCACAGATACGCAGTATTTT
- | TRBJ1-1 | - | TRBV7-8 | CASSLDREAFF | TGTGCCAGCAGCCTGGACAGAGAAGCTTTCTTT
- | TRBJ2-3 | TRBD1 | TRBV10-3 | CAISEPGTGGDADTQYF | TGTGCCATCAGTGAGCCGGGGACAGGGGGCGACGCAGATACGCAGTATTTT
few | TRBJ1-2 | - | TRBV2 | CASRRGKGTYGYTF | TGTGCCAGCAGGCGGGGGAAGGGGACCTATGGCTACACCTTC
- | TRBJ1-3 | - | TRBV18 | CASSPRTYSGNTIYF | TGTGCCAGCTCACCTCGGACATACTCTGGAAACACCATATATTTT
few | TRBJ1-2 | TRBD1 | TRBV27 | CASSYGQEDGYTF | TGTGCCAGCAGCTACGGACAGGAAGATGGCTACACCTTC
few | TRBJ2-3 | TRBD2 | TRBV5-4 | CASSTGLAGGGTDTQYF | TGTGCCAGCAGCACCGGACTAGCGGGGGGCGGCACAGATACGCAGTATTTT
- | TRBJ2-1 | TRBD2 | TRBV4-1 | CASSQDAGGSGNEQFF | TGCGCCAGCAGCCAAGATGCGGGGGGAAGTGGCAATGAGCAGTTCTTC
- | TRBJ1-6 | TRBD1 | TRBV6-1 | CASDRDGPLNSPLHF | TGTGCCAGCGACAGGGATGGACCGCTGAATTCACCCCTCCACTTT
- | TRBJ2-6 | TRBD1 | TRBV4-1 | CASSQDGLDRAFSGANVLTF | TGCGCCAGCAGCCAAGATGGTTTGGACAGGGCATTCTCTGGGGCCAACGTCCTGACTTTC